This T cell receptor (beta chain) was captured by sequencing in a study of tumor-infiltrating lymphocytes in oesophageal squamous cell carcinoma. TCRdb used MiXCR to reprocess the PCR reads, holding one entry per CDR3 protein. The table has some 16,000 distinct CDR3 sequences, less than 55% seen once. This clonotype was recorded at least ten times. The clonotype was recovered from a female donor with esophageal squamous cell carcinoma. Sequenced: normal esophageal tissue next to the tumor.

The CDR3 DNA sequence: TGTGCCAGCAGAAAACTCGGTGGCGGGGGTAATGAGCAGTTCTTC. It yields the protein CASRKLGGGGNEQFF. The chain is built from TRBV28 and TRBJ2-1, with TRBD2 identical over 7 bases. The CDR3 totals 15 residues. CDR1 and CDR2 (germline): MDHEN, SYDVKM. V lost 6 bases, J lost 7 bases, and 12 bases stayed unmatched.